The next 10 T cell receptor beta chains were all read from a single sample in a study of shared clonotypes between healthy human individuals. It was CD45RO-negative cells, positively selected for CCR7, that made up naive CD8 cells, with terminally differentiated effector memory CD45RA+ cells excluded. Measured with immunoSEQ multiplex PCR; TCRdb has only the in-frame clones, and not every one. This table holds 600,000 or so clones, 85% to 95% found once. Sequencing was done on a sample of naive CD8+ T cells sorted from blood. The receptors derive from a woman aged 25 to 39 in good health.

This chain connects TRBV29-1 to TRBJ1-2; no definite D call. The germline V gene has CDR1 SQVTM and CDR2 ANQGSEA. The CDR3 extends over 11 amino acids. V was clipped by 6 bases and J by 6 bases, with 11 bases between them. The CDR3 loop reads CSVILQNGYTF. DNA of the CDR3: TGCAGCGTAATTCTACAGAATGGCTACACCTTC.

The rearrangement joins TRBV14 to TRBJ2-5; D is unclear. The DNA end is a closer match to TRBJ2-7, so the J assignment may be wrong. The CDR3 contains 13 residues. Looked up from germline, CDR1 is SGHDN and CDR2 is FVKESK. The CDR3 reads CASSQVTGYEQYF. The CDR3 DNA reads TGTGCCAGCAGCCAAGTAACCGGCTACGAGCAGTACTTC.

With respect to this clone: Other DNA sequences from this sample encode an identical CDR3 as well. This chain joins TRBV2 and TRBJ2-7, with D unclear. In germline, CDR1 is SNHLY, CDR2 FYNNEI. The CDR3 sequence is 11 residues long. The V gene lost 5 bases and the J gene lost 2 bases, with 4 bases spanning the gap. The CDR3 protein is CASSPTYEQYF. The CDR3 bases are TGTGCCAGCAGTCCGACCTACGAGCAGTACTTC.

The chain links TRBV28 to TRBJ2-5, with 9 bases identical to TRBD2. The J call is doubtful: the DNA matches TRBJ2-7 better. The CDR3 consists of 13 residues. Germline loops: CDR1 MDHEN, CDR2 SYDVKM. The CDR3 DNA reads as TGTGCCACTTGCCTAGCGGGGAACTACGAGCAGTACTTC. Translated, it gives CATCLAGNYEQYF.

This clone was seen at least ten times. J is TRBJ1-2 and V is TRBV28, with D unclear. The CDR3 contains 14 residues. V dropped 7 bases and J dropped 5 bases, with 17 bases sitting between them. Germline V lookup: CDR1 MDHEN, CDR2 SYDVKM. The CDR3 nucleotides are TGTGCCAGCACTCCTGCGGGGAGCCTATATGGCTACACCTTC. Residues: CASTPAGSLYGYTF.

V and J are TRBV5-6 and TRBJ2-5; 9 bases line up with TRBD1. Trimming at V came to 2 bases and at J to 5 bases, leaving 7 bases not matched to a gene. Germline V gene lookup returns CDR1 SGHDT and CDR2 YYEEEE. The CDR3 is 15 residues long. CDR3 protein: CASSFGTGLRETQYF. CDR3 sequence (DNA): TGTGCCAGCAGCTTCGGGACAGGGCTCAGGGAGACCCAGTACTTC.

The chain couples TRBV25-1 to TRBJ1-3, with D tentatively TRBD1 (5 bases). Looked up from germline, CDR1 is MGHDK and CDR2 is SYGVNS. The CDR3 extends over 15 amino acids. Trimming took 1 base from V and 0 from J, leaving 7 bases between them. As DNA, the CDR3 is TGTGCCAGCAGTGAATGGGGCAGCTCTGGAAACACCATATATTTT. It yields the protein CASSEWGSSGNTIYF.

The chain is built from TRBV9 and TRBJ2-1; D remains ambiguous. The germline V and J ends were trimmed by 0 bases and 8 bases, with 3 bases remaining between them. The CDR3 runs to 11 residues. The germline gives CDR1 SGDLS, CDR2 YYNGEE. As DNA, the CDR3 is TGTGCCAGCAGCGTAGACGATGAGCAGTTCTTC. This codes for CASSVDDEQFF.

This rearrangement joins TRBV27 to TRBJ2-7, with D perhaps given as TRBD1 or TRBD2 (5 bases each). V gave up 4 bases and J gave up 1 base, with 11 bases separating them. The CDR3 is 14 amino acids. The germline V gene has CDR1 MNHEY and CDR2 SMNVEV (reference sequence). The CDR3 DNA reads as TGTGCCAGCAGTTCCAGTTGGGGGTCCTACGAGCAGTACTTC. Residues: CASSSSWGSYEQYF.

This chain joins TRBV5-4 and TRBJ2-1, with TRBD2 matching 10 bases. CDR1 SGHNT and CDR2 YYREEE come from the germline V gene (reference sequence). The CDR3 is 15 residues long. With 3 bases clipped from V and 5 bases from J, the junction kept 5 bases outside the gene matches. The CDR3 sequence: CASSSPAGGDNEQFF. The CDR3 bases are TGTGCCAGCAGCTCTCCAGCGGGAGGGGACAATGAGCAGTTCTTC.